This T cell receptor (beta chain) is drawn from a study of cytomegalovirus exposure and HLA in healthy donors. The trim removed 5 bases at V and 6 bases at J, leaving 4 bases unmatched. This CDR3 comprises 14 residues. CDR1 is MNHEY and CDR2 is SMNVEV in the germline V gene (reference sequence). Researchers ran the PCR with 60 Vbeta and 13 Jbeta primers. Clones were sequenced by immunoSEQ multiplex PCR, and TCRdb holds only the in-frame ones, with some missing. The profile shows approximately 120,000 clones, roughly 81% of them singletons. The specimen sequenced was PBMCs. The chain employs TRBV27 and TRBJ1-5, with TRBD1 matching 10 bases. The receptor was derived from a woman aged 25 to 39 in good health and CMV-seronegative. CDR3 sequence (DNA): TGTGCCAGCAGTCCAGGACAGGGGGTTCAGCCCCAGCATTTT. This encodes CASSPGQGVQPQHF.